What follows describes a single T cell receptor (beta chain). Its target antigen remains unknown. No much larger clone exists at a distance of one base, and base qualities are not known. This entry belongs to a study of CD8+CD57+ T cells in acquired aplastic anemia (dated by TCRdb to 2016 to 2019). About the study as a whole: A mean of about 3.2 ug of DNA, ranging from roughly 0.18 to 30 ug, was extracted from sorted CD4+ and CD8+ cells. An average of about 10 million reads for CD4+ cells and approximately 11 million reads for CD8+ cells was obtained from healthy donor samples. Study-wide findings and limitations: Although under 35 CD8+ CDR3 sequences were shared by patients and controls, these sequences appeared highly expressed in patients and within the immunodominant clones of patients. No significant difference in CD8+ Simpson's diversity was found between patients and healthy controls (P=0.060).

From the germline V gene (reference sequence), CDR1 is SEHNR and CDR2 is FQNEAQ. Trimming accounts for 5 bases at V and 4 bases at J, while the number of junction bases matched to no gene is 11. Inclusive of the bounding cysteine and phenylalanine, the CDR3 is 15 residues long. Solely the CDR3 DNA is kept, with 45 bases framed from the first base. In the study, sorted CD4+ and CD8+ blood T cells from patients with severe aplastic anemia and from healthy subjects underwent deep sequencing of TCR repertoires. Ficoll-Paque density gradient centrifugation was used to isolate peripheral blood mononuclear cells. Before DNA extraction, CD4+ and CD8+ T cells were sorted with FACS or magnetic beads. TCR beta VDJ combination and CDR3 sequence profiling used genomic DNA as the template. An Illumina HiSeq 2000 was used for TCR repertoire sequencing. Per the authors' processing: TRBV/TRBJ rearrangement plots, CDR3 size and DJ length profiles, and Simpson's diversity index were used to assess repertoires. Whichever DNA sequence was most abundant in the deep sequencing data was defined as the immunodominant clone. CDR3 amino acid sequences were screened for sharing across subjects and compared with published repertoires and the VDJdb database. In TCRdb, the public reads were trimmed at Q25 with fastp and aligned with MiXCR, with productive beta chains retained. Merged by CDR3 protein, the rows form single entries marked with the most common genes and DNA. The V and J calls, along with clone size, are taken from TCRdb and not from the paper's own processing. Recorded for this sample are about 68,000 distinct CDR3 sequences; roughly half of them occurred a single time. The ten largest clones add up to about 8.3% of the sample.

The sequence was collected from a human donor in good health, serving as a control. Material for sequencing was sorted CD4+, CD8+, or CD8+CD57+ T cells (not recorded which) from PBMCs. The V gene is TRBV7-9 and the J gene is TRBJ2-7; TRBD1 lines up with 7 middle nucleotides. At the DNA level, the sequence is TGTGCCAGCAGCCTCGTCGGGACAGTAAATTACGAGCAGTACTTC. Its protein reads: CASSLVGTVNYEQYF. When the CDR3 is completed using the reference TRBV7-9 and TRBJ2-7 genes on either side, the full variable domain is DTGVSQNPRHKITKRGQNVTFRCDPISEHNRLYWYRQTLGQGPEFLTYFQNEAQLEKSRLLSDRFSAERPKGSFSTLEIQRTEQGDSAMYLCASSLVGTVNYEQYFGPGTRLTVT.